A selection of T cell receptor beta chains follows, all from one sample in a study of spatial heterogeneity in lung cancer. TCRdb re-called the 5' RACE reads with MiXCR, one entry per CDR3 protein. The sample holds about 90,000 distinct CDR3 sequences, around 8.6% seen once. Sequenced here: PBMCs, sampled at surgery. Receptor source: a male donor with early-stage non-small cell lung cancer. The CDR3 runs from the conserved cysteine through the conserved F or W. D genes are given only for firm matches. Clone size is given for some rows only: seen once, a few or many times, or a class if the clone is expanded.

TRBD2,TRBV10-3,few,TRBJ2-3,TGTGCCATCAGTGAGTCCTCCGGACTAGCGGGGACCTATACGCAGTATTTT,CAISESSGLAGTYTQYF
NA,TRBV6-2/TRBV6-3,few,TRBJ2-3,TGTGCCAGCAGTTACGAGAGCAGGGTGACAGATACGCAGTATTTT,CASSYESRVTDTQYF
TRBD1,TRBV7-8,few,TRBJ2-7,TGTGCCAGCAGCCTATTCCGGACCGGGACAGGGGCTTACGAGCAGTACTTC,CASSLFRTGTGAYEQYF
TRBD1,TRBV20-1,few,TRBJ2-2,TGCAGTGCTAGACGGACAGGCGCGAACACCGGGGAGCTGTTTTTT,CSARRTGANTGELFF
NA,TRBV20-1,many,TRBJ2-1,TGCAGTGCTAGAGATCCTGAGGGAGGGGGAAATGAGCAGTTCTTC,CSARDPEGGGNEQFF
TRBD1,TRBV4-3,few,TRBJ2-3,TGCGCCAGCAGCCAAGATGGGACAGGAGGGACAGATACGCAGTATTTT,CASSQDGTGGTDTQYF
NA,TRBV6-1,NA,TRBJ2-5,TGTGCCAGCAGTTCCCTCACGGCCAACCAAGAGACCCAGTACTTC,CASSSLTANQETQYF
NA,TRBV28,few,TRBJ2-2,TGTGCCAGCATCCTCGGCGGCACCGGGGAGCTGTTTTTT,CASILGGTGELFF
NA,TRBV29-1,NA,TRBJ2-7,TGCAGCGCTATGACAGGAGACGATTACGAGCAGTACTTC,CSAMTGDDYEQYF
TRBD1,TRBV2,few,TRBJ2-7,TGTGCCAGCAATGTACAGGGGTCCTCCTACGAGCAGTACTTC,CASNVQGSSYEQYF
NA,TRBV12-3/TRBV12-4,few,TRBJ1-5,TGTGCCAGCAGCTCTTACAGGGATAGCAATCAGCCCCAGCATTTT,CASSSYRDSNQPQHF
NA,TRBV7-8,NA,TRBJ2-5,TGTGCCAGCAGCTTAGCTCAGGGACTCCAAGAGACCCAGTACTTC,CASSLAQGLQETQYF
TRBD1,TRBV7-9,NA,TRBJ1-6,TGTGCCAGCAGCTCTACAGGGGCAGGGTCACCCCTCCACTTT,CASSSTGAGSPLHF
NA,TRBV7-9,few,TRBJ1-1,TGTGCCAGCAGCTTGCACAACTCGGGGTCTGAAGCTTTCTTT,CASSLHNSGSEAFF